Following are 9 T cell receptor beta chains from one sample sequenced in a study of T cell responses to AZD1222 COVID-19 vaccine. TCRdb's table, derived via immunoSEQ multiplex PCR, lists solely in-frame clones and lacks some. The profile shows more than 95,000 clones, 88% of them singletons. The input for sequencing was peripheral blood, taken on day 0 of AZD1222 vaccination. These receptors originate from an adult in good health.

This chain links TRBV27 with TRBJ2-3; D remains unclear. Germline V CDR1 and CDR2: MNHEY, SMNVEV (reference sequence). The CDR3 is made up of 13 amino acids. Trimming cost V 4 bases and J 0 bases, with 5 bases left between them. The CDR3 loop is CASSSISTDTQYF. The CDR3 DNA follows: TGTGCCAGCAGTTCCATTAGCACAGATACGCAGTATTTT.

The CDR3 nucleotides are TGTGCCAGCTCATTGACAGGGAGCTCCTACAATGAGCAGTTCTTC. Residues: CASSLTGSSYNEQFF. V is TRBV18 and J is TRBJ2-1, with 7 positions matching TRBD1. Germline V gives CDR1 KGHSH, CDR2 LQKENI. With 5 bases clipped from V and 0 bases from J, the junction kept 4 bases outside the gene matches. This CDR3 spans 15 amino acids.

The chain is built from TRBV24-1 and TRBJ2-1; the D gene is possibly TRBD2 (6 bases). Germline CDR1 reads KGHDR; CDR2 reads SFDVKD. There are 19 residues in the CDR3. Trimming shortened V by 3 bases and J by 3 bases, and 23 bases separated the two germline ends. The CDR3 spells CATSDPLTQTRGIYNEQFF. CDR3 in DNA: TGTGCCACCAGTGATCCACTCACCCAAACGCGGGGTATCTACAATGAGCAGTTCTTC.

The chain combines TRBV2 with TRBJ1-4; possible D gene TRBD1, 6 bases. The V gene lost 7 bases and the J gene lost 7 bases, with 16 bases spanning the gap. The CDR3 loop spans 14 amino acids. The germline gives CDR1 SNHLY, CDR2 FYNNEI. For the CDR3, the DNA is TGTGCCAGCAAGAATACAGGGAATCGTGAAAAACTGTTTTTT. Its protein is CASKNTGNREKLFF.

The chain is built from TRBV11-2 and TRBJ2-7, with 9 bases lining up with TRBD2. The CDR3 spans 16 residues. Per germline, CDR1 SGHAT and CDR2 FQNNGV. V was clipped by 5 bases and J by 5 bases; unmatched bases: 13. The CDR3 DNA reads as TGTGCCAGCAGCCCGATTAGGCGGGAGGGCCCGGACGAGCAGTACTTC. This encodes CASSPIRREGPDEQYF.

The table lists this clone with a few counts. This chain uses TRBV2 with TRBJ2-2; D gene unclear. Germline CDR1 and CDR2: SNHLY and FYNNEI. V was clipped by 4 bases and J by 3 bases, with 6 bases between them. The CDR3 runs 13 residues. CDR3 DNA: TGTGCCAGCAGTGGAGGATACACCGGGGAGCTGTTTTTT. This codes for CASSGGYTGELFF.

V and J are TRBV6-1 and TRBJ1-1; no clear D. This CDR3 region has 13 residues. CDR1 is MNHNS, CDR2 SASEGT, per germline. V dropped 3 bases and J dropped 2 bases, with 7 bases sitting between them. CDR3 region: CASSDRRNTEAFF. The CDR3 region has the DNA TGTGCCAGCAGTGACCGACGTAACACTGAAGCTTTCTTT.

The genes are TRBV19 and TRBJ2-1; no definite D call. Germline V gene lookup returns CDR1 LNHDA and CDR2 SQIVND (reference sequence). The CDR3 has 13 amino acids. The V end was cut by 5 bases, the J end by 1 base, with 6 bases between. The CDR3 protein is CASSEWSYNEQFF. CDR3 in DNA: TGTGCCAGTAGTGAATGGTCCTACAATGAGCAGTTCTTC.

The chain recombines TRBV7-9 with TRBJ1-2; unclear D gene. This CDR3 is built from 13 residues. The germline V and J ends were trimmed by 1 base and 3 bases, with 6 bases remaining between them. CDR1 and CDR2 from the germline V gene are SEHNR and FQNEAQ (reference sequence). The CDR3 loop reads CASSLEADYGYTF. CDR3 DNA: TGTGCCAGCAGCTTAGAGGCCGACTATGGCTACACCTTC.